This TCR beta chain emerged from a study of early T cells in non-severe SARS-CoV-2 infection. For the study at large: The sequenced material was bulk RNA from unsorted whole blood, and its chains were unpaired. The study, taken as a whole, reports: Matching results from VDJdb favored anti-spike CD8 responses, leaving private and CD4 specificities undetected.

Of note for this clonotype: Its antigen is unidentified.

Per germline, CDR1 SGHTA and CDR2 FQGTGA. The J segment lost 1 base and the V segment lost 5 bases, leaving 4 bases of the junction unmatched. This CDR3 is 15 amino acids long. In the library, individual cDNA molecules carried attached unique molecular identifiers. One entry per CDR3 protein results from TCRdb running MiXCR on the 5' RACE reads. The data hold more than 60,000 distinct CDR3 sequences, with under 9.5% observed a single time. This TCR came from an adult who was a healthcare worker with PCR-confirmed SARS-CoV-2 infection or an uninfected control (not recorded which). The sequencing input was whole blood. This chain joins TRBV7-3 and TRBJ2-2; 7 bases are shared with TRBD1. As DNA, the CDR3 is TGTGCCAGCAGCCTAGGGGACAGGAACACCGGGGAGCTGTTTTTT. It codes for CASSLGDRNTGELFF.